This T cell receptor (beta chain) was sequenced in a study of shared clonotypes between healthy human individuals (dated by TCRdb to between 2020 and 2021). Study-wide context: A couple of women and a few men aged 18 to 49 years were included in the cohort. For each donor, three plates each were used for CD4 naive and CD4 memory, two plates were used for CD8 naive, and one plate was used for CD8 memory. Blood TCR repertoires of 5 or 6 healthy adults were deeply sequenced to estimate repertoire size and the extent of clonotype sharing between individuals. Each donor's leukapheresis produced roughly between roughly 0.94 and 9.5 billion PBMCs. To increase sequencing depth and limit assay-specific biases, TCR repertoire library preparation and sequencing were carried out by different laboratories using diverse techniques. The full study reports these points: Based on pairwise subsampling, the degree of clonotype sharing among donors was expected to be affected by sequencing depth. Sampling was restricted to blood, and TCR repertoires in tissue are likely to differ from TCR repertoires in blood. Incomplete sequencing was indicated by rarefaction of sorted-subset datasets, despite the large sequencing depth. The small number of donors limited the genetic and exposure-history diversity represented. Higher generation probabilities were observed for clonotypes shared by all four sorted-subset donors than for non-shared clonotypes. Larger estimated clonotype richness was generally found for naive subsets than for memory subsets. About 5% of naive CD4, more than 3% of naive CD8, around 2.3% of memory CD4, and approximately 0.4% of memory CD8 clonotypes were shared across a few donors.

Using the deep immunoSEQ assay, multiplex PCR amplified TCR CDR3 regions from genomic DNA. Extracted genomic DNA from each cell subset was distributed evenly across all wells of several immunoSEQ 96-well plates, and each plate was treated as a replicate. Each replicate PCR for sorted subsets received around 0.2 ug genomic DNA, equal to tens of thousands of T cell genomes. Purified libraries were measured with a Qubit 3.0 fluorometer, size-checked on a Bioanalyzer 2100, and measured again with the KAPA Library Quantification kit. Every immunoSEQ 96-well plate was sequenced on a separate single-read 150-cycle Illumina NextSeq 550 flow cell. Regarding the original processing steps: Because only junctional sequences without quality scores were contained in the immunoSEQ output, filtering matching that applied to full-length reads could not be performed. To assign V/J genes and CDR3, sequences were annotated against IMGT germline references using PyIR, a Python wrapper for IgBLAST v1.9. Reads were removed for weak V/J assignments (E-value above 1e-6), missing CDR3, stop codons, out-of-frame junctions, or ambiguous translated residues. A V3J clonotype was defined by an identical inferred V gene, J gene, and CDR3 amino acid sequence. Percentage overlap between repertoires was computed as shared unique clonotypes divided by the size of the smaller repertoire. Three approaches were used to assess repertoire richness: RTK rarefaction, the Chao1 estimator, and Recon v2.1 estimates of unobserved clonotypes. For all TCRbeta clonotypes obtained by the gDNA method from a few donors, generation probabilities were computed with OLGA. TCRdb retrieved this table from immuneACCESS and kept in-frame rearrangements only. Not all clones are present; in checked studies, unresolved V genes account for under half, and no reason is known for the remainder. V, J and clone size are those of that table, while D and trimming were read from the DNA. Recorded for this sample are millions of clones; approximately 92% of them occurred a single time. The ten biggest clones cover around 0.14% of the sample.

As concerns this clone: Its antigen has not been determined. A read error may account for a junction end that differs from germline.

Looking up the germline V gene (reference sequence) yields CDR1 SSHAT and CDR2 FNYEAQ. Including cysteine and phenylalanine, the CDR3 has 14 amino acids. Only the CDR3 DNA is retained, 42 bases long and in frame from the first base. Donors were healthy HIV-negative adults with no recently reported acute infections or vaccinations. All donors were Caucasian adults living in Nashville, Tennessee, USA. CD4+ T cells were enriched by magnetic negative selection, after which naive cells were positively selected on CD45RA and the negative fraction was taken as the memory subset. Blood was collected by leukapheresis, and PBMCs were isolated by Ficoll-Histopaque density gradient centrifugation and then cryopreserved in liquid nitrogen vapor phase. Purity and quantity of every magnetically sorted T cell population were checked by analytical flow cytometry. Genomic DNA was isolated from each sorted fraction and quantified by UV absorbance on a Nanodrop 2000c.

The sequence derives from a man between 18 and 35 years old in good health. The sequencing sample was made of naive CD4+ T cells sorted from blood. The intended sense of this specimen's cell subset or site label: CD45RA+ positively selected. In this chain, TRBV7-7 is recombined with TRBJ2-5; the D gene assignment is perhaps TRBD1 or TRBD2, with each matching 5 bases. The DNA sequence follows: TGTGCTAGCAGGCCCCAGATGGGTGGGGGGACCCAGTACTTC. It specifies CASRPQMGGGTQYF.